Listed below are T cell receptor beta chains from one sample, sequenced in a study of OX40 agonist ivuxolimab in advanced cancers. Repertoires were generated with immunoSEQ multiplex PCR, while TCRdb's copy carries only in-frame clones and drops some. The sample consists of approximately 38,000 clones, more than 75% of them appearing once. The sample consisted of CD4+ or CD8+ T cells sorted from blood, taken in a trial of the OX40 agonist ivuxolimab. These receptors all come from an adult with an advanced solid tumor such as melanoma, head and neck, liver or kidney cancer. The CDR3 runs from the conserved cysteine through the conserved F or W. The order of the fields is CDR3 protein, CDR3 DNA, clone size, D gene, V gene, J gene. The D gene is left open where the match is weak. Clone size, where shown, is once, few, many, or a class for clones that have expanded.

cdr3_aa: CASSTGTGAYEQYF
cdr3_nt: TGTGCCAGTAGCACCGGGACAGGGGCGTACGAGCAGTACTTC
clone_size: .
d_call: TRBD1
v_call: TRBV19
j_call: TRBJ2-7

cdr3_aa: CASSRAGSPLHF
cdr3_nt: TGCGCCAGCAGTCGGGCTGGTTCACCCCTCCACTTT
clone_size: .
d_call: .
v_call: TRBV5-1
j_call: TRBJ1-6

cdr3_aa: CASSTGGTNEKLFF
cdr3_nt: TGTGCCAGCAGCACCGGGGGGACTAATGAAAAACTGTTTTTT
clone_size: .
d_call: .
v_call: TRBV28
j_call: TRBJ1-4

cdr3_aa: CASSPSPLDRGNTEAFF
cdr3_nt: TGTGCCAGCAGCCCTAGCCCACTAGACAGGGGAAACACTGAAGCTTTCTTT
clone_size: once
d_call: TRBD1
v_call: TRBV9
j_call: TRBJ1-1

cdr3_aa: CASSLGLAGVGTQYF
cdr3_nt: TGTGCCAGCAGCTTAGGATTAGCGGGGGTGGGGACCCAGTACTTC
clone_size: .
d_call: TRBD2
v_call: TRBV11-2
j_call: TRBJ2-5

cdr3_aa: CASSGEVKTGELFF
cdr3_nt: TGCGCCAGCAGCGGGGAGGTAAAAACCGGGGAGCTGTTTTTT
clone_size: .
d_call: .
v_call: TRBV5-1
j_call: TRBJ2-2

cdr3_aa: CASSPLLGGSVSGNTIYF
cdr3_nt: TGTGCCAGCAGCCCCTTACTAGGGGGCTCCGTCTCTGGAAACACCATATATTTT
clone_size: once
d_call: TRBD1
v_call: TRBV14
j_call: TRBJ1-3

cdr3_aa: CASSPRAGAASGSYNEQFF
cdr3_nt: TGTGCCAGCTCACCAAGAGCGGGGGCCGCTAGTGGCTCCTACAATGAGCAGTTCTTC
clone_size: .
d_call: TRBD2
v_call: TRBV18
j_call: TRBJ2-1

cdr3_aa: CSVEYGTGGWETQYF
cdr3_nt: TGCAGCGTTGAGTACGGGACAGGGGGTTGGGAGACCCAGTACTTC
clone_size: .
d_call: TRBD1
v_call: TRBV29-1
j_call: TRBJ2-5

cdr3_aa: CASSLEQGVGGYTF
cdr3_nt: TGCGCCAGCAGCTTGGAGCAGGGGGTGGGTGGCTACACCTTC
clone_size: .
d_call: TRBD1
v_call: TRBV5-1
j_call: TRBJ1-2